Described below is a single T cell receptor (beta chain) sequence and its context. With 0 bases clipped from V and 4 bases from J, the junction kept 2 bases outside the gene matches. The CDR3 sequence is 14 residues long. These data originate in a study of blood T cell repertoires in COVID-19. Study-level background: Sample material is recorded as cDNA or gDNA derived from T cells, B-cell-depleted T cells, or PBMCs.

Authors' methods: The assay estimated nucleated cells by amplifying reference gene primers. Only in-frame clones appear in the TCRdb table, and some are missing; sequencing was by immunoSEQ multiplex PCR. For V, J and clone size, that table is used; D and trimming come from the DNA. The sample lists a few hundred thousand clones; approximately 90% were seen once. This chain uses TRBV23-1 with TRBJ2-5, with TRBD1 matching 7 bases. TRBV23-1 is sorted into the ORF group, with uncertain function. The receptor comes from a man younger than 30 with active or convalescent COVID-19. Material: peripheral blood. The CDR3 nucleotides read TGCGCCAGCAGTCAATCAGGGGGCAGAGAGACCCAGTACTTC. It codes for CASSQSGGRETQYF.